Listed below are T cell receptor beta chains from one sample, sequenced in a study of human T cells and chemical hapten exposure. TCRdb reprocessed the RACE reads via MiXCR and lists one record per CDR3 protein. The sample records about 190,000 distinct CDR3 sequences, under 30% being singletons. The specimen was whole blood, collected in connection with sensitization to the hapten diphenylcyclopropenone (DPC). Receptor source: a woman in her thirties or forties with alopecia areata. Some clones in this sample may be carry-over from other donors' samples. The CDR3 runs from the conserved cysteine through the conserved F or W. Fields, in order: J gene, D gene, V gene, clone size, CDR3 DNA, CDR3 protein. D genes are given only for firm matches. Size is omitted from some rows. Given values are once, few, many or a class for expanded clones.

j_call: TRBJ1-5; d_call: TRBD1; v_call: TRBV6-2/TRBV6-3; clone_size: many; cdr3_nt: TGTGCCAGCAGAGACAGGGGTAGCAATCAGCCCCAGCATTTT; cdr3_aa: CASRDRGSNQPQHF
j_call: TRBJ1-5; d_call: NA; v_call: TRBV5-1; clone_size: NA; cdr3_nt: TGCGCCAGCAGTACAGGGAGCAATCAGCCCCAGCATTTT; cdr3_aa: CASSTGSNQPQHF
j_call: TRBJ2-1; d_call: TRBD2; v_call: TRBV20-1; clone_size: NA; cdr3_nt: TGCAGTGCTACACGAGCGGGGAGTAGCTCCTACAATGAGCAGTTCTTC; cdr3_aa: CSATRAGSSSYNEQFF
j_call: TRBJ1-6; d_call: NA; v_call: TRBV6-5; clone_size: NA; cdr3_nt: TGTGCCAGCAGTTACTCGGGACCCGGCGATTCACCCCTCCACTTT; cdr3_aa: CASSYSGPGDSPLHF
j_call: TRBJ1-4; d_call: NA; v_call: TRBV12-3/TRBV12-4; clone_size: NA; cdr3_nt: TGTGCCAGCACCGAAGAAGGGGGGCAGGCTGAAAAACTGTTTTTT; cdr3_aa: CASTEEGGQAEKLFF
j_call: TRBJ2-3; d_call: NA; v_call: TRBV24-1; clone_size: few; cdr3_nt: TGTGCCACCAGTGATCCCCGGACGGTCACAGATACGCAGTATTTT; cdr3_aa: CATSDPRTVTDTQYF
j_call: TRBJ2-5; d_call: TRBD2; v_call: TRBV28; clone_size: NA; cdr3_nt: TGTGCCAGCAGCCCGTTGGGCGGGAGGGGGTACCAAGAGACCCAGTACTTC; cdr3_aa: CASSPLGGRGYQETQYF
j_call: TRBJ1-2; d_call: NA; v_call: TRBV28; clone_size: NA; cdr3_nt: TGTGCCAGCACTTCCGGGGGAATCGACTATGGCTACACCTTC; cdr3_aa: CASTSGGIDYGYTF
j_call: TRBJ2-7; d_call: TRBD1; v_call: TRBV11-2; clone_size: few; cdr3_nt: TGTGCCAGCAGCTTAGGGACAGGGGAGCGCGAGCAGTACTTC; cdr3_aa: CASSLGTGEREQYF
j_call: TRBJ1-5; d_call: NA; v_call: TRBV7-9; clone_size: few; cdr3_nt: TGTGCCAGCAGCTTCCGGGACGGGGGAGGCAATCAGCCCCAGCATTTT; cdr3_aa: CASSFRDGGGNQPQHF
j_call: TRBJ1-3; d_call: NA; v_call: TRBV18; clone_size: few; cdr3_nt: TGTGCCAGCTCACCCCAGGGTGACACCATATATTTT; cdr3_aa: CASSPQGDTIYF
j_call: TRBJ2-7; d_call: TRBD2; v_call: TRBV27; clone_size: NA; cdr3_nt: TGTGCCAGCAGCAACCTGGCAGGGAGGGACGAGCAGTACTTC; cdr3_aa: CASSNLAGRDEQYF
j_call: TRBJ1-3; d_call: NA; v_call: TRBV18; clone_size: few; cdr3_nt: TGTGCCAGCTCACCAAGGATGGATCCCTCTGGAAACACCATATATTTT; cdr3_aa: CASSPRMDPSGNTIYF
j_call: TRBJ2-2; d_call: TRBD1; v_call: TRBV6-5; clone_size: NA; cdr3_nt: TGTGCCAGCAGTTACTCTCCGGGACAGTTCACCGGGGAGCTGTTTTTT; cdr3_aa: CASSYSPGQFTGELFF
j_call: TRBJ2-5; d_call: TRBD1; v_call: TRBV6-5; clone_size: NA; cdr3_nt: TGTGCCAGCAGCCGGACAGGGGACCAAGAGACCCAGTACTTC; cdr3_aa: CASSRTGDQETQYF
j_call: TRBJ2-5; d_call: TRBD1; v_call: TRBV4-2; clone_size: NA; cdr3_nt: TGTGCCAGCAGCCAAGCCCCCACAGGGGGGGAGACCCAGTACTTC; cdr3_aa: CASSQAPTGGETQYF
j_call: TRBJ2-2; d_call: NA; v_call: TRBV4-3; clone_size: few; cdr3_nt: TGCGCCAGCAGACAACAGGAGGGTAGCGACACCGGGGAGCTGTTTTTT; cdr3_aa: CASRQQEGSDTGELFF
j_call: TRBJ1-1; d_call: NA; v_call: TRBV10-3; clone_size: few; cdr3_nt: TGTGCCACCGGGGGGGGAAGGGACACTGAAGCTTTCTTT; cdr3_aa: CATGGGRDTEAFF
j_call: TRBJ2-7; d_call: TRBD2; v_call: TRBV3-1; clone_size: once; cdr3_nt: TGTGCCAGCAGCCAAGTATCCGGCGGGAGGGCGTTCTTC; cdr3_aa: CASSQVSGGRAFF